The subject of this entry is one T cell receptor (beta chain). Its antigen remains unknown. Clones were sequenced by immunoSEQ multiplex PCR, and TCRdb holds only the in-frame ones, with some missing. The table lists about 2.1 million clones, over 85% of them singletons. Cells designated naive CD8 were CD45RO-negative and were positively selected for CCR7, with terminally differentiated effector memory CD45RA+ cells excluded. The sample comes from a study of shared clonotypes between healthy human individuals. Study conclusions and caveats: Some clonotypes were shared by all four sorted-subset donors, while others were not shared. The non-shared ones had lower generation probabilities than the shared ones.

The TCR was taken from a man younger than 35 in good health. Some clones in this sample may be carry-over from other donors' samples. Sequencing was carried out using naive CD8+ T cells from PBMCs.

In DNA, the CDR3 is TGTGCCAGCAGTTTAGGGCGGTACTATACCGGGGAGCTGTTTTTT. Translation: CASSLGRYYTGELFF. The chain recombines TRBV27 with TRBJ2-2, with D hard to call. The CDR3 length is 15 residues. Per the germline V gene, CDR1 is MNHEY and CDR2 is SMNVEV (reference sequence). V lost 2 bases to trimming and J lost 5 bases, with 12 bases between them.